Listed here are 13 T cell receptor beta chains from one sample, sequenced in a study of patients and donors after allogeneic stem cell transplantation. TCRdb itself ran the RT-PCR reads through MiXCR, one entry per CDR3 protein. Among 150,000 to 200,000 distinct CDR3 sequences listed, around two fifths were seen once. Material for sequencing was blood, either unsorted or a sorted T cell fraction (not recorded which). These TCRs come from a human donor who was either an allogeneic HSCT recipient or a stem cell or donor lymphocyte infusion donor (not recorded which). It is not recorded whose cells these are; they may come from a transplant donor.

The rearrangement links TRBV25-1 to TRBJ2-7, with TRBD2 identical over 7 bases. V shed 6 bases, J shed 2 bases, and the junction held 7 bases outside the gene matches. CDR1 is MGHDK, CDR2 SYGVNS, per germline. The CDR3 loop spans 14 amino acids. The CDR3: CASSLQLATYEQYF. CDR3 DNA sequence: TGTGCCAGCAGCCTCCAACTAGCGACCTACGAGCAGTACTTC.

This chain connects TRBV9 to TRBJ2-3, with a tentative D call TRBD2 (6 bases). V lost 0 bases and J 5 bases, leaving 22 bases between the germline ends. CDR1 is SGDLS, CDR2 YYNGEE, per germline. The CDR3 runs to 18 residues. CDR3 sequence: CASSVGFVRPSGQDTQYF. The DNA of the CDR3 is TGTGCCAGCAGCGTAGGTTTCGTGAGGCCAAGCGGGCAAGATACGCAGTATTTT.

V and J are TRBV4-3 and TRBJ2-7, with a possible D match to TRBD1 (5 bases). The CDR3 runs to 18 residues. The V gene's germline CDR1 is LGHNA and CDR2 YSLEER. The germline V and J ends were trimmed by 0 bases and 5 bases, with 23 bases remaining between them. CDR3 bases: TGCGCCAGCAGCCAAGATTTGGCGGTGGGGCTACCCCTCGACGAGCAGTACTTC. Translating gives CASSQDLAVGLPLDEQYF.

The V call is TRBV7-6, the J call TRBJ1-6; the D is unclear. Germline CDR1 reads SGHVS; CDR2 reads FNYEAQ. This CDR3 contains 17 residues. The V end was cut by 2 bases, the J end by 8 bases, with 19 bases between. CDR3 protein: CASSLYMRQMLDSPLHF. CDR3 DNA sequence: TGTGCCAGCAGCTTATATATGCGACAAATGTTGGATTCACCCCTCCACTTT.

This clonotype has just a few counts. CDR3 sequence reads: CASNHGSPGNTIYF. CDR3 coding DNA: TGTGCCTCCAACCACGGGAGCCCTGGAAACACCATATATTTT. This sequence joins TRBV25-1 and TRBJ1-3; D is unresolved. Trimming pared 11 bases from V and 2 bases from J, leaving 16 bases between. This CDR3 spans 14 amino acids. Germline V gene sequence: CDR1 MGHDK, CDR2 SYGVNS.

This chain joins TRBV24-1 and TRBJ1-1; D unresolved. CDR3 length: 13 amino acids. Trimming took 6 bases from V and 4 from J, leaving 11 bases between them. Germline V gene sequence: CDR1 KGHDR, CDR2 SFDVKD. Written as DNA, the CDR3 is TGTGCCACCAGTAATAGGGTGGGCACTGAAGCTTTCTTT. This codes for CATSNRVGTEAFF.

The gene calls are TRBV3-1 and TRBJ2-7, with D tentatively TRBD1 (6 bases). Per germline, CDR1 LGHDT and CDR2 YNNKEL (reference sequence). The CDR3 length is 17 residues. The V and J ends lost 0 bases and 2 bases respectively, with 17 bases between them. The CDR3 DNA follows: TGTGCCAGCAGCCAAGAGGGGCGGTTGGGGGCCACCTACGAGCAGTACTTC. Translation: CASSQEGRLGATYEQYF.

V is TRBV20-1 and J is TRBJ2-7; 9 bases map to TRBD2. V shed 0 bases, J shed 6 bases, and the junction held 12 bases outside the gene matches. CDR1 and CDR2 from the germline V gene are DFQATT and SNEGSKA (reference sequence). The CDR3 is 16 residues long. In DNA, the CDR3 is TGCAGTGCTAGAGATGAAGGAGCGCGGGAGGGCCTCGAGCAGTACTTC. It is translated as CSARDEGAREGLEQYF.

The chain recombines TRBV12-3 or TRBV12-4 with TRBJ2-7; D remains ambiguous. The CDR3 spans 14 residues. V shed 3 bases and J shed 2 bases, with 11 bases lying between them. The DNA of the CDR3 is TGTGCCAGCAGTTTTTTCTTCACCCCCTACGAGCAGTACTTC. Translating it yields CASSFFFTPYEQYF.

The V and J genes are TRBV4-3 and TRBJ2-7; TRBD1 agrees at 11 bases. This CDR3 is built from 19 residues. Looked up from germline, CDR1 is LGHNA and CDR2 is YSLEER. The V and J ends lost 2 bases and 2 bases, in that order; junction bases with no gene match: 14. In DNA form, the CDR3 reads TGCGCCAGCAGCCAACGGACAGGGGGCGGGTATAATTACCCCTACGAGCAGTACTTC. Translating it yields CASSQRTGGGYNYPYEQYF.

This clonotype was observed a few times. The chain recombines TRBV29-1 with TRBJ1-1; no firm D call. Per the germline V gene, CDR1 is SQVTM and CDR2 is ANQGSEA. The germline V and J ends were trimmed by 4 bases and 4 bases, with 10 bases remaining between them. This CDR3 contains 12 residues. The CDR3 reads CSVGSWSTEAFF. CDR3 nucleotides: TGCAGCGTTGGCAGTTGGAGCACTGAAGCTTTCTTT.

The chain is built from TRBV6-4 and TRBJ1-5; D not certain. The CDR3 sequence is 18 residues long. Trimming stripped 0 bases from V and 3 bases from J, with 18 bases between. CDR1 is MRHNA, CDR2 SNTAGT, per germline. The CDR3 spells CASSDSITDCNPNQPQHF. CDR3 DNA: TGTGCCAGCAGTGACTCGATCACCGACTGCAACCCCAATCAGCCCCAGCATTTT.

The chain links TRBV5-1 to TRBJ2-2; D is possibly TRBD1 (6 bases). Germline V gives CDR1 SGHRS, CDR2 YFSETQ. This CDR3 is built from 15 residues. Trimming removed 10 bases from V and 5 bases from J, with 21 bases in between. Here the CDR3 reads CACPSPQGWTGELFF. The CDR3 DNA reads TGCGCCTGTCCCTCCCCCCAGGGGTGGACCGGGGAGCTGTTTTTT. Combining the CDR3 with reference TRBV5-1 and TRBJ2-2 gives the whole variable domain KAGVTQTPRYLIKTRGQQVTLSCSPISGHRSVSWYQQTPGQGLQFLFEYFSETQRNKGNFPGRFSGRQFSNSRSEMNVSTLELGDSALYLCACPSPQGWTGELFFGEGSRLTVL.